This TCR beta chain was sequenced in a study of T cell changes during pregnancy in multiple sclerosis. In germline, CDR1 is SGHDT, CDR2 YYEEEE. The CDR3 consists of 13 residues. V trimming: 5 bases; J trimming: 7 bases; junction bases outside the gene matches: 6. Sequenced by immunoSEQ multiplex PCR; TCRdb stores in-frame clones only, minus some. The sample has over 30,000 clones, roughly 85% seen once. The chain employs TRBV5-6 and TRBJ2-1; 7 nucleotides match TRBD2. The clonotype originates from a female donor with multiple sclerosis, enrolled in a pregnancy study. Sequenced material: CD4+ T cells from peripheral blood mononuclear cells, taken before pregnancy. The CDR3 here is CASSIRAGNEQFF. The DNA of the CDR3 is TGTGCCAGCAGTATTAGAGCGGGGAATGAGCAGTTCTTC. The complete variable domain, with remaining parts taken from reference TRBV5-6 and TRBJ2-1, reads DAGVTQSPTHLIKTRGQQVTLRCSPKSGHDTVSWYQQALGQGPQFIFQYYEEEERQRGNFPDRFSGHQFPNYSSELNVNALLLGDSALYLCASSIRAGNEQFFGPGTRLTVL.